Given below is one TCR beta chain in context. This clone was detected only once. Its antigen is unknown. Per-nucleotide qualities are absent, and no much larger clonotype sits a single base away. Using the deep immunoSEQ assay, TCR CDR3 regions were amplified from genomic DNA by multiplex PCR. Extracted genomic DNA from each cell subset was spread evenly across all wells of several immunoSEQ 96-well plates, with each plate serving as a replicate. For sorted subsets, each replicate PCR was loaded with around 200 ng genomic DNA, equivalent to about 30,000 T cell genomes. Purified libraries were measured with a Qubit 3.0 fluorometer, size-checked on a Bioanalyzer 2100, and measured again with the KAPA Library Quantification kit. Every immunoSEQ 96-well plate was sequenced on a dedicated single-read 150-cycle Illumina NextSeq 550 flow cell. In the original analysis: The immunoSEQ output contained only junctional sequences without quality scores, so filtering could not match that applied to full-length reads. Sequences were annotated with PyIR, a Python wrapper for IgBLAST v1.9, and V/J genes and CDR3 were assigned using IMGT germline references. Reads with weak V/J assignments (E-value above 1e-6), missing CDR3, stop codons, out-of-frame junctions, or ambiguous translated residues were removed. V3J clonotypes were defined as sequences sharing the same inferred V gene, J gene, and CDR3 amino acid sequence. Percentage overlap between repertoires was calculated by dividing the number of shared unique clonotypes by the size of the smaller repertoire. Richness of each repertoire was evaluated using RTK rarefaction, the Chao1 estimator, and Recon v2.1 estimates of unobserved clonotypes. OLGA was used to compute generation probabilities for all TCRbeta clonotypes that the gDNA method yielded from four donors. TCRdb provides this immuneACCESS table in a form limited to in-frame rearrangements. Some clones are lacking; in checked studies, under half of them reflect an unresolved V gene, and why the rest are absent is not known. The DNA gave D and trimming, while V, J and clone size come from that table. The sample profile shows approximately 1.5 million clones; 98% of them were found once. Roughly 0.42% of the sample is in the top ten clones.

Healthy HIV-negative adults with no recently reported acute infections or vaccinations were included as donors. Every donor was a Caucasian adult residing in Nashville, Tennessee, USA. CD4+ T cells were enriched by magnetic negative selection, after which naive cells were positively selected on CD45RA and the negative fraction was taken as the memory subset. Blood was collected by leukapheresis, and PBMCs were isolated by Ficoll-Histopaque density gradient centrifugation and then cryopreserved in liquid nitrogen vapor phase. Analytical flow cytometry was used to check the purity and quantity of every magnetically sorted T cell population. Each sorted fraction had its genomic DNA isolated and then quantified by UV absorbance on a Nanodrop 2000c. This sample is drawn from a study of shared clonotypes between healthy human individuals (dated by TCRdb to 2018 to 2021). As for the study more broadly: Three men and two women, aged 18 to 49 years, made up the cohort. Leukapheresis yielded between about 0.94 and 9 billion PBMCs per donor. For each donor, CD4 naive and CD4 memory were each run on three plates, CD8 naive on two plates, and CD8 memory on one plate. To increase sequencing depth and limit assay-specific biases, TCR repertoire library preparation and sequencing were carried out by different laboratories using diverse techniques. The study deeply sequenced blood TCR repertoires of about 5 healthy adults to estimate repertoire size and the extent of clonotype sharing between individuals.

General conclusions and limits of the study: When several donors were compared, the shared fraction of clonotypes was about 5.5% for naive CD4, roughly 3.4% for naive CD8, 2.3% for memory CD4, and approximately 0.4% for memory CD8. Incomplete sequencing was indicated by rarefaction of sorted-subset datasets, despite the large sequencing depth. Pairwise subsampling led to the expectation that sequencing depth would affect the degree of clonotype sharing among donors. The small number of donors limited the genetic and exposure-history diversity represented. Compared with non-shared clonotypes, the clonotypes found in all four sorted-subset donors had higher generation probabilities. Naive subsets generally had larger estimated clonotype richness than memory subsets did. Sampling was limited to blood, and TCR repertoires in tissue likely differ from TCR repertoires in blood.

Sequenced: naive CD4+ T cells sorted from blood. The sample's cell subset or site label, in plain terms: CD45RA+ positively selected. The source of this sequence is a young man in good health.

The CDR3 reads CSVEDWGRSVAFF. The DNA sequence is given as TGCAGCGTTGAAGACTGGGGGCGGTCAGTAGCTTTCTTT. The rearrangement combines TRBV29-1 with TRBJ1-1, and the D gene may be TRBD1, 6 bases matching. V and J lose 0 bases and 10 bases, and a span of 15 bases separates them. The CDR3 goes from the cysteine to the phenylalanine over 13 residues. The entry retains the CDR3 DNA only, 39 bases that are in frame from base 1. CDR1 and CDR2, per the germline V gene, are SQVTM and ANQGSEA. With the portions outside the CDR3 filled from the reference TRBV29-1 and TRBJ1-1 genes, the complete variable region becomes SAVISQKPSRDICQRGTSLTIQCQVDSQVTMMFWYRQQPGQSLTLIATANQGSEATYESGFVIDKFPISRPNLTFSTLTVSNMSPEDSSIYLCSVEDWGRSVAFFGQGTRLTVV.